The sequence of this T cell receptor (beta chain) was determined in a study of tumor and adjacent non-tumor tissue in lung cancer. A modified ARM-PCR protocol with three rounds of nested PCR amplified TCRbeta. One entry per CDR3 protein results from TCRdb running MiXCR on the multiplex PCR reads. The sample has 81,000 or so distinct CDR3 sequences, about 82% seen once; the top ten hold about 51%. The CDR3 runs 14 residues. CDR1 and CDR2 from the germline V gene are MNHNS and SASEGT. The template was RNA from unsorted bulk tissue. The normal lung tissue was taken more than 3 cm from the tumor edge. This clonotype occurred a few times. Being one base from a much bigger clone, this may be a read error.

The V call is TRBV6-1, the J call TRBJ1-1; 10 bases fit TRBD1. This TCR was recovered from a man aged 55 to 69 with non-small cell lung cancer. The sample consisted of distant non-tumor lung tissue. The CDR3, as DNA: TGTGCCAGCAGTACGACAGGGGGCCGTACTGGAGCTTTCTTT. It codes for CASSTTGGRTGAFF.